The rows below give T cell receptor beta chains drawn from one sample of a study of blood T cell repertoires in COVID-19. Measured with immunoSEQ multiplex PCR; TCRdb has only the in-frame clones, and not every one. The data contain more than 65,000 clones, roughly 79% of them singletons. The sequencing input was peripheral blood. These receptors were obtained from a human donor in a cohort sampled during active COVID-19. The CDR3 runs from the conserved cysteine through the conserved F or W. D genes are given only for firm matches. Size is omitted from some rows. Given values are once, few, many or a class for expanded clones.

TRBJ1-2 TRBV5-1 - - TGCGCCAGCAGCGGCAGGGCCCTAGGTGGCTACACCTTC CASSGRALGGYTF
TRBJ1-4 TRBV18 - - TGTGCCAGCTCACCAAGGCAGACAGATGAAAAACTGTTTTTT CASSPRQTDEKLFF
TRBJ2-1 TRBV6-5 - TRBD2 TGTGCCAGCAGTCCCCGGGGACTAGTCGGCAATGAGCAGTTCTTC CASSPRGLVGNEQFF
TRBJ2-1 TRBV5-1 - TRBD2 TGCGCCAGCATGCGGGAGATTGTCAATGAGCAGTTCTTC CASMREIVNEQFF
TRBJ1-2 TRBV28 - TRBD1 TGTGCCAGCAGTTCCGGGACAGGGAACTATGGCTACACCTTC CASSSGTGNYGYTF
TRBJ1-5 TRBV19 - TRBD1 TGTGCCAGTAGTATTGTGCGGACAGGGAATCAGCCCCAGCATTTT CASSIVRTGNQPQHF
TRBJ1-3 TRBV5-1 - - TGCGCCAGCAGCTGGGACAACTCTGGAAACACCATATATTTT CASSWDNSGNTIYF
TRBJ2-7 TRBV19 - TRBD1 TGTGCCAGTAGTACCCGGGACAGCTACGAGCAGTACTTC CASSTRDSYEQYF
TRBJ2-1 TRBV5-8 once - TGTGCCAGCATCCTCGGGGCAGGGGGGCACAATGAGCAGTTCTTC CASILGAGGHNEQFF
TRBJ2-2 TRBV28 - TRBD2 TGTGCCAGCAGCCCTCCCGTAGCGGGGAGGGGGGAGCTGTTTTTT CASSPPVAGRGELFF
TRBJ2-7 TRBV7-6 few - TGTGCCAGCAGCTTAGACCCCGGGGCGGACGGGGGGCAGTACTTC CASSLDPGADGGQYF
TRBJ1-2 TRBV7-9 few TRBD1 TGTGCCAGCAGCTTGGAATCAGGGGGCGCGTCTGGCTACACCTTC CASSLESGGASGYTF
TRBJ2-3 TRBV6-4 once TRBD2 TGTGCCAGCAGTGACTCGCCTAGCGGTAGCACAGATACGCAGTATTTT CASSDSPSGSTDTQYF
TRBJ1-1 TRBV13 - TRBD1 TGTGCCAGCAGCAGGACAGGTTCTGAAGCTTTCTTT CASSRTGSEAFF
TRBJ1-6 TRBV7-9 - TRBD1 TGTGCCAGCAGCTTGCAGGGGGCGCGAGCTAATTCACCCCTCCACTTT CASSLQGARANSPLHF
TRBJ2-3 TRBV5-1 once - TGCGCCAGCAGCTTTACAGGGTCAGATACGCAGTATTTT CASSFTGSDTQYF
TRBJ2-2 TRBV2 - - TGTGCCAGCAAGGCAGGGTGGAACGGGGAGCTGTTTTTT CASKAGWNGELFF
TRBJ1-5 TRBV18 - - TGTGCCAGCTCACCAGAGGGCAGTGATCAGCCCCAGCATTTT CASSPEGSDQPQHF
TRBJ1-1 TRBV2 - - TGTGCCAGCAGTCTCAGGACAGCGAACACTGAAGCTTTCTTT CASSLRTANTEAFF
TRBJ1-2 TRBV27 - - TGTGCCAGCAGTCCGACAGGCAACTATGGCTACACCTTC CASSPTGNYGYTF
TRBJ1-5 TRBV6-1 - TRBD1 TGTGCCAGCAGTGAGACTGACAGGGGGCCGATCAATCAGCCCCAGCATTTT CASSETDRGPINQPQHF
TRBJ2-1 TRBV6-5 - TRBD2 TGTGCCAGCAGTTACTCGGGACTAGCGGGGGGACATGAGCAGTTCTTC CASSYSGLAGGHEQFF
TRBJ1-5 TRBV19 - - TGTGCCACAGCCCCGCAGGGCGGTATCAATCAGCCCCAGCATTTT CATAPQGGINQPQHF
TRBJ1-1 TRBV6-5 - - TGTGCCAGCACCACTACCCTTCAGGGTGAAGCTTTCTTT CASTTTLQGEAFF
TRBJ2-3 TRBV7-2 once TRBD2 TGTGCCAGCAGCGTTAGCGGGAGTGGCGCAGATACGCAGTATTTT CASSVSGSGADTQYF
TRBJ2-3 TRBV6-1 few TRBD2 TGTGCCAGCAGTGAACTTAGCGGGGGCGCTATAGGTGTGGGCACAGATACGCAGTATTTT CASSELSGGAIGVGTDTQYF
TRBJ2-1 TRBV5-1 - TRBD2 TGCGCCAGCAGCTTGGGTGCAGGGGGACTAGCGGGAGGTGGGGAGCAGTTCTTC CASSLGAGGLAGGGEQFF
TRBJ1-1 TRBV28 - - TGTGCCAGCAGTTTGAGGGCCTTGAACACTGAAGCTTTCTTT CASSLRALNTEAFF